Below, 16 T cell receptor beta chains from the same sample are listed, as sequenced in a study of OX40 agonist ivuxolimab in advanced cancers. Repertoires were generated with immunoSEQ multiplex PCR, while TCRdb's copy carries only in-frame clones and drops some. Of 16,000 or so clones in the sample, less than 90% were seen once. Sequenced material: CD4+ or CD8+ T cells sorted from blood, taken in a trial of the OX40 agonist ivuxolimab. Receptors were obtained from an adult with an advanced solid tumor such as melanoma, head and neck, liver or kidney cancer.

This clone turned up a few times. The rearrangement links TRBV27 to TRBJ2-3; tentative D call: TRBD2 (5 bases). The CDR3 length is 16 residues. V shed 5 bases and J shed 2 bases, with 17 bases lying between them. The germline CDR1 and CDR2 sequences are MNHEY and SMNVEV (reference sequence). CDR3 nucleotide sequence: TGTGCCAGCAGTGCGCCTAGCACTATAAACACAGATACGCAGTATTTT. The encoded protein is CASSAPSTINTDTQYF.

This chain links TRBV28 with TRBJ2-3; D gene uncertain. The length of the CDR3 is 15 residues. V was shortened by 5 bases and J by 4 bases, with 16 bases between the two germline ends. Germline V CDR1 and CDR2: MDHEN, SYDVKM. The CDR3 coding sequence is TGTGCCAGCAGTAGCATTACCGTCCCCCCAGATACGCAGTATTTT. It specifies CASSSITVPPDTQYF.

The chain uses TRBV7-2 and TRBJ2-1; 10 positions agree with TRBD2. The CDR3 covers 14 residues. Looked up from germline, CDR1 is SGHTA and CDR2 is FQGNSA. J was trimmed by 5 bases and V by 6 bases; bases with no gene match: 4. CDR3 sequence reads: CASRLGLANNEQFF. In DNA, the CDR3 is TGTGCCAGCAGGCTGGGACTAGCGAACAATGAGCAGTTCTTC.

This clone showed up just once. V and J are TRBV5-8 and TRBJ1-1, with D possibly TRBD1 on 5 matching bases. The germline gives CDR1 SGHTS, CDR2 YDEGEE. Trimming pared 3 bases from V and 4 bases from J, leaving 25 bases between. The length of the CDR3 is 18 residues. CDR3 region: CASSSGPGTDTGGTEAFF. The CDR3 DNA reads TGTGCCAGCAGCTCGGGGCCGGGGACGGACACCGGGGGCACTGAAGCTTTCTTT. The entire variable domain, with the rest obtained from reference TRBV5-8 and TRBJ1-1, is as follows: EAGVTQSPTHLIKTRGQQATLRCSPISGHTSVYWYQQALGLGLQFLLWYDEGEERNRGNFPPRFSGRQFPNYSSELNVNALELEDSALYLCASSSGPGTDTGGTEAFFGQGTRLTVV.

A few counts support this clone. The J gene is TRBJ1-5, the V gene TRBV28, with D hard to call. CDR1 and CDR2 (germline): MDHEN, SYDVKM. With 2 bases removed from V and 5 bases from J, the gap between germline ends came to 10 bases. The CDR3 length is 14 residues. This chain's CDR3 is CASSLPRPYQPQHF. In DNA, the CDR3 is TGTGCCAGCAGTTTACCGAGACCCTATCAGCCCCAGCATTTT. The variable domain in full, with the rest retrieved from reference TRBV28 and TRBJ1-5, is DVKVTQSSRYLVKRTGEKVFLECVQDMDHENMFWYRQDPGLGLRLIYFSYDVKMKEKGDIPEGYSVSREKKERFSLILESASTNQTSMYLCASSLPRPYQPQHFGDGTRLSIL.

The chain carries TRBV19 and TRBJ2-5, with D perhaps given as TRBD1 or TRBD2 (5 bases each). This CDR3 has 14 amino acids. Germline CDR1 reads LNHDA; CDR2 reads SQIVND (reference sequence). Trimming removed 5 bases at V and 5 bases at J, with 15 bases between. The CDR3 DNA follows: TGTGCCAGTAGTCCTCGGGACGGGCGGGAGACCCAGTACTTC. This encodes CASSPRDGRETQYF.

The chain couples TRBV5-1 to TRBJ1-1, with TRBD1 matching 7 bases. V was pared by 0 bases and J by 4 bases, with 3 bases of the junction left unmatched. Germline loops: CDR1 SGHRS, CDR2 YFSETQ. CDR3 length equals 14 residues. CDR3 protein: CASSLGQGVTEAFF. The DNA of the CDR3 is TGCGCCAGCAGCTTGGGCCAGGGGGTCACTGAAGCTTTCTTT. Filled out from reference TRBV5-1 and TRBJ1-1, the complete variable domain reads KAGVTQTPRYLIKTRGQQVTLSCSPISGHRSVSWYQQTPGQGLQFLFEYFSETQRNKGNFPGRFSGRQFSNSRSEMNVSTLELGDSALYLCASSLGQGVTEAFFGQGTRLTVV.

The chain has TRBV15 and TRBJ2-7, with TRBD1 matching over 9 bases. The CDR3 runs to 13 residues. From germline, CDR1 is LNHNV and CDR2 YYDKDF (reference sequence). CDR3 sequence: CATSRGNTGGKLV. The CDR3 DNA sequence: TGTGCCACCAGCAGAGGGAATACAGGGGGCAAATTGGTC.

This chain links TRBV5-1 with TRBJ1-6; maybe TRBD1 (5 bases). Germline V CDR1 and CDR2: SGHRS, YFSETQ. The CDR3 consists of 14 residues. The V and J ends lost 5 bases and 5 bases respectively, with 11 bases between them. CDR3 sequence reads: CASRKETDNSPLHF. The CDR3 DNA is TGCGCCAGCAGGAAAGAGACAGATAATTCACCCCTCCACTTT.

This clone was seen more than once but under ten times. The chain recombines TRBV29-1 with TRBJ1-1; D remains ambiguous. Germline CDR1 is SQVTM and CDR2 is ANQGSEA. V lost 2 bases and J lost 7, with 11 bases in between. The CDR3 consists of 12 residues. The CDR3 loop is CSVEWAAHEAFF. CDR3 in DNA: TGCAGCGTTGAATGGGCCGCCCATGAAGCTTTCTTT.

This rearrangement joins TRBV7-9 to TRBJ2-7, with D unclear. The CDR3 sequence is 12 residues long. In germline, CDR1 is SEHNR, CDR2 FQNEAQ (reference sequence). Trimming removed 5 bases at V and 5 bases at J, with 10 bases between. The CDR3: CASSLDQHEQYF. The CDR3 coding sequence is TGTGCCAGCAGCCTCGATCAGCACGAGCAGTACTTC.

V gene TRBV27 combines with J gene TRBJ2-2; no reliable D call. There are 14 residues in the CDR3. Germline-derived CDR1 and CDR2 are MNHEY and SMNVEV (reference sequence). Between the trimmed V and J ends, which lost 6 bases and 4 bases, there was a span of 12 bases. In nucleotides, the CDR3 is TGTGCCAGCAGAGGCGAGGAGTTCACCGGGGAGCTGTTTTTT. It is translated as CASRGEEFTGELFF.

The V gene is TRBV19, the J gene TRBJ2-1; D is ambiguous. Germline V lookup: CDR1 LNHDA, CDR2 SQIVND (reference sequence). The CDR3 length is 14 residues. Trimming shortened V by 5 bases and J by 8 bases, and 16 bases separated the two germline ends. CDR3 DNA: TGTGCCAGTAGTCGGCGTCAAATCGGCGATGAGCAGTTCTTC. This codes for CASSRRQIGDEQFF.

The chain employs TRBV7-3 and TRBJ1-6, with D perhaps TRBD1 (5 bases). V was shortened by 2 bases and J by 9 bases, with 11 bases between the two germline ends. Germline CDR1 SGHTA, CDR2 FQGTGA. The length of the CDR3 is 14 residues. CDR3 sequence: CASSLSQEGSPLHF. The CDR3 DNA is TGTGCCAGCAGCTTATCACAGGAGGGTTCACCCCTCCACTTT.

This sequence joins TRBV6-6 and TRBJ2-2; D perhaps matches TRBD1 (5 bases). This CDR3 is 13 amino acids long. The germline V gene encodes CDR1 MNHNY and CDR2 SVGAGI (reference sequence). V was trimmed by 0 bases and J by 8 bases, leaving 7 bases between them. The CDR3 DNA is TGTGCCAGCAGTTACTCGAAGGGGGGGGAGCTGTTTTTT. Protein product: CASSYSKGGELFF.

The J gene is TRBJ2-7, the V gene TRBV7-6; no reliable D call. The V and J ends lost 5 bases and 5 bases respectively, with 19 bases between them. CDR1 and CDR2 from the germline V gene are SGHVS and FNYEAQ. This CDR3 contains 15 residues. The CDR3 DNA reads TGTGCCAGCAGCCCATCCCCGAGCGTCCTAGACGAGCAGTACTTC. The encoded protein is CASSPSPSVLDEQYF.